The source of this TCR beta chain is a study of PD-1 blockade in mismatch repair-deficient tumors. About the study: Patients had about 13 mismatch repair-deficient cancer types and were previously treated and progressing. Overall study findings and caveats: Tumor-resident clones, often undetectable pretreatment in blood, expanded then contracted after pembrolizumab.

PCR or immunohistochemistry showed mismatch repair deficiency in every enrolled patient. TCR sequencing covered a few patients who responded to pembrolizumab. Generated by immunoSEQ multiplex PCR, the TCRdb table keeps only in-frame clones and is missing some. The repertoire holds 130,000 or so clones, with roughly nine tenths as singletons. In regard to this clone: What it binds is not known. With a much larger clone just one base away, this may be a read error. Other DNA variants within this sample encode the same CDR3.

Germline CDR1 and CDR2: LGHNA and YSLEER. CDR3 size: 16 residues. The V and J genes are TRBV4-3 and TRBJ2-6; D perhaps matches TRBD1 (5 bases). This sequence originates from an adult with mismatch repair-deficient cancer. The sample here was peripheral blood, taken 44 weeks after starting pembrolizumab. CDR3 nucleotide sequence: TGCGCCAGCAGCCCGAATATCAAGGGTGGGGCTAACGTCCTGACTTTC. It yields the protein CASSPNIKGGANVLTF.